This T cell receptor beta chain originates from a study of regulatory T cells in long-lasting Graves disease. Time point described: newly diagnosed GD, antithyroid drugs for less than 3 months. The TCR library was prepared using RNA isolated from PBMCs. Arm-PCR of CDR3 regions and iRepertoire HTBI primers were the basis on which TCR beta libraries were built. TCRdb passed the multiplex PCR reads through MiXCR, listing each CDR3 protein once. Of 350,000 to 500,000 distinct CDR3 sequences listed, around 15% are singletons. The V and J ends lost 5 bases and 3 bases, in that order; junction bases with no gene match: 16. CDR1 is SEHNR and CDR2 is FQNEAQ in the germline V gene (reference sequence). This CDR3 spans 19 amino acids. This clonotype has ten or more counts. Another study also made use of these data, one on T cells in Graves' hyperthyroidism and ophthalmopathy.

Sequenced here: peripheral blood mononuclear cells (PBMCs), sampled at new diagnosis, from a patient treated with antithyroid drugs. The genes are TRBV7-9 and TRBJ2-1; 10 positions match TRBD2. This clonotype was sampled from a woman between 45 and 65 years old with Graves disease. Here the CDR3 reads CASSPWEGPGTSVYNEQFF. For the CDR3, the DNA is TGTGCCAGCAGCCCCTGGGAGGGGCCCGGGACTAGCGTCTACAATGAGCAGTTCTTC.